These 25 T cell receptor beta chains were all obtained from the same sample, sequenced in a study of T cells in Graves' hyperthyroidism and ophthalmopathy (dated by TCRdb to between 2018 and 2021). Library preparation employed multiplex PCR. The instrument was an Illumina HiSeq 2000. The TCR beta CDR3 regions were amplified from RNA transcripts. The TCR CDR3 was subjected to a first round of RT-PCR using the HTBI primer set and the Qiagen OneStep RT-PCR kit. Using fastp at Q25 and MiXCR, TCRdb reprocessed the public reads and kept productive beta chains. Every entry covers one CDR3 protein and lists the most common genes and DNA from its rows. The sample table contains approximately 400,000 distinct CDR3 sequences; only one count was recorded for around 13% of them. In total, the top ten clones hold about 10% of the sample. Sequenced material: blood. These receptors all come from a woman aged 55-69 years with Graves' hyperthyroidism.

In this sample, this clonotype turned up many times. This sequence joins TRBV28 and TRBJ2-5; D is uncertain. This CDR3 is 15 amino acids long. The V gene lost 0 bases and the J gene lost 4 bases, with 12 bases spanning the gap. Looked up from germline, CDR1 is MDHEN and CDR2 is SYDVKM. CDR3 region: CASSLWVAATETQYF. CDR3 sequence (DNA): TGTGCCAGCAGTTTATGGGTCGCAGCGACAGAGACCCAGTACTTC.

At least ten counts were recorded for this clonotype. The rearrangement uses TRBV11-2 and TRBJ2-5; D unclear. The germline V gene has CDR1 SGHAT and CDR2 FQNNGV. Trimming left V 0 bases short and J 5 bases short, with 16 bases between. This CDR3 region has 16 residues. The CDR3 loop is CASSLDRLDGKETQYF. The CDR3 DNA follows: TGTGCCAGCAGCTTAGATCGACTGGATGGGAAGGAGACCCAGTACTTC.

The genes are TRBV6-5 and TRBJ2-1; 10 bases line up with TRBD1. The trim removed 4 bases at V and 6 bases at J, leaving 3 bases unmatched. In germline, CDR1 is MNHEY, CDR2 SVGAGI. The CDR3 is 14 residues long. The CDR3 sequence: CASSSDRGLNEQFF. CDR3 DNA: TGTGCCAGCAGTTCAGACAGGGGGCTCAATGAGCAGTTCTTC.

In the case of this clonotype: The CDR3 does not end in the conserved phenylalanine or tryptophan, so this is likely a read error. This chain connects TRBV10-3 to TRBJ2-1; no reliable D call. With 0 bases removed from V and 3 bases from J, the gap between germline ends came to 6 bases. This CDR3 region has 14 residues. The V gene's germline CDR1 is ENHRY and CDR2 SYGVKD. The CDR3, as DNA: TGTGCCATCAGTGAGTCTAGGAGCTACAATGAGCAGTTCCTC. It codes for CAISESRSYNEQFL.

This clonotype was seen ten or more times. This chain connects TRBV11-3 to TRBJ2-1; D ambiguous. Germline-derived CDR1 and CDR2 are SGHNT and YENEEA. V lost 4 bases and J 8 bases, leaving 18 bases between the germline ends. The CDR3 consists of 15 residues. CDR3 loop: CASSSGVSRWDEQFF. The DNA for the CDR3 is TGTGCCAGCAGCTCAGGAGTCTCAAGGTGGGATGAGCAGTTCTTC.

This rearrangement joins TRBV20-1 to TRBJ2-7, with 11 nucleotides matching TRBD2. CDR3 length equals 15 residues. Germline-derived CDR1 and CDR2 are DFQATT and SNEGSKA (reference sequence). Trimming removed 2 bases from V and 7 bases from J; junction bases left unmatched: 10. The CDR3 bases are TGCAGTGCTAGACCTTTAGCGGGAGGGCCCCATGAGCAGTACTTC. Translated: CSARPLAGGPHEQYF.

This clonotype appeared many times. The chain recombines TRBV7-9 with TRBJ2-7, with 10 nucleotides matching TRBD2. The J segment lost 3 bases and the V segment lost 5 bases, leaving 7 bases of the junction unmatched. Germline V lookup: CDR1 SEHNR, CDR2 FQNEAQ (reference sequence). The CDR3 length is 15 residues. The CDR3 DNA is TGTGCCAGCAGCGCCCCAGGGACTAGCGTCTACGAGCAGTACTTC. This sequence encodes CASSAPGTSVYEQYF.

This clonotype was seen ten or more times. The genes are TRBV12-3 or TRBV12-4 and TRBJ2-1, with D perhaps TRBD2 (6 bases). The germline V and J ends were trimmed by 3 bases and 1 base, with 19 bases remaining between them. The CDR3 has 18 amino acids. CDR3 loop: CASSLKGLGTRSYNEQFF. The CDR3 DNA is TGTGCCAGCAGTTTGAAGGGCCTGGGGACTCGTTCCTACAATGAGCAGTTCTTC.

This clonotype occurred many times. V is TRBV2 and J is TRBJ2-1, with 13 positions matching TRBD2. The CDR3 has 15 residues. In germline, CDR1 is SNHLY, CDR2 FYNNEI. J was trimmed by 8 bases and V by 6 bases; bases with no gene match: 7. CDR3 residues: CASRSRTSGSHEQFF. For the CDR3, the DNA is TGTGCCAGCAGATCGAGGACTAGCGGGAGCCATGAGCAGTTCTTC.

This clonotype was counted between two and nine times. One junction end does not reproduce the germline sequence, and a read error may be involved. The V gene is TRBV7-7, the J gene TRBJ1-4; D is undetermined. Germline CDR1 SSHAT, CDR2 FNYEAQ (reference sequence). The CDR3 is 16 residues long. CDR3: CASSPPEGLANEKLFF. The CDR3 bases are TGTGCTAGCAGCCCCCCTGAGGGTCTAGCTAATGAAAAACTGTTTTTT.

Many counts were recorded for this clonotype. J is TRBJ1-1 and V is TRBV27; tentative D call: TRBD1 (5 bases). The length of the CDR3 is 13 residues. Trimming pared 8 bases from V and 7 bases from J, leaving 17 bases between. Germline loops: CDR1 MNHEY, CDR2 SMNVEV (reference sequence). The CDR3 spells CASLTRDRLEAFF. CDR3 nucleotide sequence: TGTGCCAGCCTTACTCGGGACCGTCTTGAAGCTTTCTTT.

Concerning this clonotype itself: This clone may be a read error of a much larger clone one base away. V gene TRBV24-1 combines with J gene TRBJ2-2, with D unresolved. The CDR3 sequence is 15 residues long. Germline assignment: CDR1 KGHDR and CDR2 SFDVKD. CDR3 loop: CTTSDHGRSTGELFF. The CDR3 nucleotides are TGTACCACCAGTGATCACGGCAGATCAACCGGGGAGCTGTTTTTT.

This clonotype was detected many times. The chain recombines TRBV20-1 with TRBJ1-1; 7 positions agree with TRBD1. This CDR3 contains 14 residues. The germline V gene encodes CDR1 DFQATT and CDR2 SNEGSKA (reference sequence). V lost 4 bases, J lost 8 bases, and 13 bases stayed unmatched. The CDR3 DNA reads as TGCAGTGCTAAAGGGACAGACACAACCAAAGAAGCTTTCTTT. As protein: CSAKGTDTTKEAFF.

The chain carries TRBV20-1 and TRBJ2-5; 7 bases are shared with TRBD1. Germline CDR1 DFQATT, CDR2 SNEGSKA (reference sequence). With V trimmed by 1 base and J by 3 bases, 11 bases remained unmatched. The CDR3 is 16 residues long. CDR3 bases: TGCAGTGCTAGAGGAGGTTCGACAGGGCAAGAAGAGACCCAGTACTTC. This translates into CSARGGSTGQEETQYF.

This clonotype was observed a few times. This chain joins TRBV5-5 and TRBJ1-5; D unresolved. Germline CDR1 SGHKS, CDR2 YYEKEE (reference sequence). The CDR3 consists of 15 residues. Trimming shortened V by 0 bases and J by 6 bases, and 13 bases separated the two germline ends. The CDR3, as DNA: TGTGCCAGCAGCTTGGTATCGGGTTTCGGTCAGCCCCAGCATTTT. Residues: CASSLVSGFGQPQHF.

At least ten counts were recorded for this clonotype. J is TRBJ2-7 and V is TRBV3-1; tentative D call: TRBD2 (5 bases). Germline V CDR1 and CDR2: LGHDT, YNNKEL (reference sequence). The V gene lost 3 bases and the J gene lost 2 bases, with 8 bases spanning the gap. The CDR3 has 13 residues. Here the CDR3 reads CASSQAGAYEQYF. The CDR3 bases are TGTGCCAGCAGCCAGGCGGGCGCCTACGAGCAGTACTTC.

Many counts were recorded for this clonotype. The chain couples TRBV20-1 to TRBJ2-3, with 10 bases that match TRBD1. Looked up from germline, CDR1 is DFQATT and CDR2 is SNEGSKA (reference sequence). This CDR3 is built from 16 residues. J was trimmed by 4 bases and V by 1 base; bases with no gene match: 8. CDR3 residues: CSARGRTGGEPDTQYF. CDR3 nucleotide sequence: TGCAGTGCTAGAGGCAGGACAGGGGGGGAACCAGATACGCAGTATTTT.

The CDR3: CSAQNRGPKNIQYF. CDR3 nucleotide sequence: TGCAGTGCTCAAAACAGGGGGCCCAAAAACATTCAGTACTTC. The chain combines TRBV20-1 with TRBJ2-4, with 9 bases lining up with TRBD1. This CDR3 has 14 amino acids. Germline trimming cut 5 bases from V and 2 bases from J; bases unmatched to any gene: 4. The germline V gene encodes CDR1 DFQATT and CDR2 SNEGSKA (reference sequence).

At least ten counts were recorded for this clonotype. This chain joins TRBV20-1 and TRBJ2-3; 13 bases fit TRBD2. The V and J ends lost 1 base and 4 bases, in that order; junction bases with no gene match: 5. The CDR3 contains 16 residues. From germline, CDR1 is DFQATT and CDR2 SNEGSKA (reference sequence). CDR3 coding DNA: TGCAGTGCTAGAGGCGGGACTAGCGGGACCCCAGATACGCAGTATTTT. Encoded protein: CSARGGTSGTPDTQYF.

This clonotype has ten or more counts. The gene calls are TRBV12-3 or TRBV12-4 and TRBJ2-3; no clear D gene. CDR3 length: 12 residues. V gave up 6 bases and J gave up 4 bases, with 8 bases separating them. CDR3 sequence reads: CASSFGADTQYF. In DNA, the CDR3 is TGTGCCAGCAGCTTTGGGGCAGATACGCAGTATTTT.

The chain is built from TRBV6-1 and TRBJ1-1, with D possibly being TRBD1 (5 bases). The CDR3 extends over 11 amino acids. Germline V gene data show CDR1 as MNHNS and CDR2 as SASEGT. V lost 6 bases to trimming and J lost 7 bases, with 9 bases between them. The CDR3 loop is CASSRGGEAFF. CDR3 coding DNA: TGTGCCAGCAGCCGGGGGGGTGAAGCTTTCTTT.

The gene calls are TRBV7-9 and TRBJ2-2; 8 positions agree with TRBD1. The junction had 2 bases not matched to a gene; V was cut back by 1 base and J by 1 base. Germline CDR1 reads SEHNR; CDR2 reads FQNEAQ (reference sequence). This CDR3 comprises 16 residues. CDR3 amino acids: CASSLVGTGNTGELFF. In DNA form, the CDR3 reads TGTGCCAGCAGCTTAGTCGGGACAGGGAACACCGGGGAGCTGTTTTTT.

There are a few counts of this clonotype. DNA of the CDR3: TGTGCCAGCAGTTTACAGGACATAGCCTACGAGCAGTACTTC. This sequence encodes CASSLQDIAYEQYF. This chain connects TRBV12-3 or TRBV12-4 to TRBJ2-7; maybe TRBD1 (5 bases). The ends were cut back, 2 bases at V and 2 bases at J, with 10 bases in the middle. The CDR3 is made up of 14 amino acids.

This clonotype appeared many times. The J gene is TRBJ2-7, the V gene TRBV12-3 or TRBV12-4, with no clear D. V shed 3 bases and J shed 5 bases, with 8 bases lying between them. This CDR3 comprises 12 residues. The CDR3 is CASSFGVNEQYF. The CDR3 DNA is TGTGCCAGCAGTTTTGGGGTAAACGAGCAGTACTTC.

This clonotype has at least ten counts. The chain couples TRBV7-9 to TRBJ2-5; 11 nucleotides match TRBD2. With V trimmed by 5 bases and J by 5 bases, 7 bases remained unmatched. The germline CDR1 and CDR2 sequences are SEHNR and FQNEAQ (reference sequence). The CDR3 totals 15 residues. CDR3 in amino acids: CASSLTSGVLETQYF. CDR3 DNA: TGTGCCAGCAGCCTGACTAGCGGGGTCCTTGAGACCCAGTACTTC.